The 19 T cell receptor beta chains in this list originate from one sample, sequenced in a study of blood T cells in healthy people across ages. PCR was performed a second time for about 6 to 12 cycles using a sample-barcoded 5' primer and a J-beta primer mix. TCRdb reprocessed the 5' RACE reads with MiXCR, giving one entry per CDR3 protein. The table lists some 1.8 million distinct CDR3 sequences, around 40% of them singletons. The sequenced sample consisted of blood. Receptor source: a human donor in good health.

CDR3 protein: CSARDIALGVYEQYF. The CDR3 nucleotides are TGCAGTGCTAGAGATATTGCTTTGGGGGTCTACGAGCAGTACTTC. The chain links TRBV20-1 to TRBJ2-7; D is possibly TRBD1 or TRBD2 (5 bases each). Germline V gene data show CDR1 as DFQATT and CDR2 as SNEGSKA (reference sequence). The ends were cut back, 0 bases at V and 3 bases at J, with 15 bases in the middle. CDR3 length: 15 residues.

This clonotype was seen a few times. The chain is built from TRBV15 and TRBJ2-5; 10 nucleotides match TRBD2. CDR1 is LNHNV and CDR2 is YYDKDF in the germline V gene (reference sequence). The length of the CDR3 is 15 residues. The J segment lost 1 base and the V segment lost 3 bases, leaving 2 bases of the junction unmatched. CDR3 sequence reads: CATSRLAGVQETQYF. The DNA for the CDR3 is TGTGCCACCAGCAGGCTAGCGGGGGTCCAAGAGACCCAGTACTTC.

The chain carries TRBV4-2 and TRBJ1-6; D not resolved. Germline-derived CDR1 and CDR2 are LGHNA and YNFKEQ. The CDR3 has 15 residues. V was shortened by 1 base and J by 11 bases, with 15 bases between the two germline ends. The CDR3 is CASSQVQTDQTPLHF. CDR3 nucleotide sequence: TGTGCCAGCAGCCAAGTTCAAACGGACCAGACACCCCTCCACTTT.

CDR3 residues: CASSRRPGEGQPQHF. The CDR3 DNA is TGTGCCAGCAGTCGCCGACCAGGGGAGGGTCAGCCCCAGCATTTT. The V call is TRBV6-1, the J call TRBJ1-5; D possibly corresponds to TRBD1 (6 bases). This CDR3 comprises 15 residues. Germline loops: CDR1 MNHNS, CDR2 SASEGT. Trimming took off 5 bases at V and 6 bases at J, with 17 bases between the two ends.

The rearrangement uses TRBV5-6 and TRBJ1-1; D gene ambiguous. The CDR3 consists of 14 residues. Trimming took off 4 bases at V and 11 bases at J, with 21 bases between the two ends. The germline V gene encodes CDR1 SGHDT and CDR2 YYEEEE. The CDR3 sequence is CASSSFLSGVTAFF. CDR3 nucleotides: TGTGCCAGCAGCAGCTTTTTGTCCGGGGTGACGGCTTTCTTT.

V gene TRBV7-6 combines with J gene TRBJ2-1; 11 nucleotides line up with TRBD2. V shed 4 bases and J 7 bases; nucleotides not matched to a gene: 15. Germline CDR1 is SGHVS and CDR2 is FNYEAQ. The CDR3 consists of 18 residues. The CDR3 region is CASSCWTSGLPRCNEQFF. The CDR3 bases are TGTGCCAGCAGCTGCTGGACTAGCGGGCTCCCGAGGTGTAATGAGCAGTTCTTC. Variable domain in full (rest from reference TRBV7-6 and TRBJ2-1): GAGVSQSPRYKVTKRGQDVALRCDPISGHVSLYWYRQALGQGPEFLTYFNYEAQQDKSGLPNDRFSAERPEGSISTLTIQRTEQRDSAMYRCASSCWTSGLPRCNEQFFGPGTRLTVL.

The CDR3 nucleotides read TGCAGTGCTAGGTATTGGGAGGGGGGAGAGCAGTTCTTC. Translating gives CSARYWEGGEQFF. This chain uses TRBV20-1 with TRBJ2-1; a possible D gene is TRBD2 (7 bases). Germline CDR1 and CDR2: DFQATT and SNEGSKA (reference sequence). This CDR3 contains 13 residues. Deletions cut 3 bases from V and 10 bases from J, with 16 bases between.

The genes are TRBV7-2 and TRBJ2-7; D perhaps matches TRBD2 (6 bases). Germline loops: CDR1 SGHTA, CDR2 FQGNSA. The length of the CDR3 is 15 residues. V lost 0 bases, J lost 6 bases, and 15 bases lay in between. In nucleotides, the CDR3 is TGTGCCAGCAGCTTAGCGGGGGGACTGTCAGGCGAGCAGTACTTC. Translated: CASSLAGGLSGEQYF.

J is TRBJ2-1 and V is TRBV7-3; 9 bases are shared with TRBD1. The CDR3 is made up of 19 amino acids. Losses at the gene ends were 4 bases for V and 0 bases for J; bases not matched to a gene: 13. Germline V CDR1 and CDR2: SGHTA, FQGTGA. The CDR3 DNA reads as TGTGCCAGCAGCTCAACCGGGACAGGGACCCATAGCTCCTACAATGAGCAGTTCTTC. It translates to CASSSTGTGTHSSYNEQFF. Based on the CDR3 plus reference TRBV7-3 and TRBJ2-1, the full variable domain is GAGVSQTPSNKVTEKGKYVELRCDPISGHTALYWYRQSLGQGPEFLIYFQGTGAADDSGLPNDRFFAVRPEGSVSTLKIQRTERGDSAVYLCASSSTGTGTHSSYNEQFFGPGTRLTVL.

V is TRBV5-6 and J is TRBJ2-7, with D maybe TRBD1 (6 bases). This CDR3 contains 15 residues. Per the germline V gene, CDR1 is SGHDT and CDR2 is YYEEEE. Trimming cost V 1 base and J 2 bases, with 13 bases left between them. CDR3 sequence: CASSLTGYFPYEQYF. CDR3 DNA sequence: TGTGCCAGCAGCTTGACAGGGTACTTTCCCTACGAGCAGTACTTC. Using reference TRBV5-6 and TRBJ2-7 for the parts outside the CDR3, the full variable domain is DAGVTQSPTHLIKTRGQQVTLRCSPKSGHDTVSWYQQALGQGPQFIFQYYEEEERQRGNFPDRFSGHQFPNYSSELNVNALLLGDSALYLCASSLTGYFPYEQYFGPGTRLTVT.

V usage is TRBV25-1 and J usage is TRBJ2-7, with unresolved D. This CDR3 has 15 amino acids. The ends were cut back, 2 bases at V and 7 bases at J, with 18 bases in the middle. Germline V gene data show CDR1 as MGHDK and CDR2 as SYGVNS. CDR3 loop: CASSEDPPEYNEQYF. DNA of the CDR3: TGTGCCAGCAGTGAAGACCCCCCAGAGTACAATGAGCAGTACTTC.

This chain uses TRBV7-2 with TRBJ2-5; the D call may be TRBD1 or TRBD2 (6 bases each). CDR1 and CDR2 from the germline V gene are SGHTA and FQGNSA. V shed 6 bases and J shed 5 bases, with 19 bases lying between them. The CDR3 has 15 amino acids. The CDR3 region is CASRDGGRLRETQYF. As DNA, the CDR3 is TGTGCCAGCAGGGACGGGGGCAGGTTGAGGGAGACCCAGTACTTC.

V gene TRBV4-1 combines with J gene TRBJ1-1; D possibly corresponds to TRBD1 (5 bases). V was shortened by 0 bases and J by 5 bases, with 16 bases between the two germline ends. Germline-derived CDR1 and CDR2 are MGHRA and YSYEKL. The CDR3 is 16 residues long. This chain's CDR3 is CASSQDWVGGTTEAFF. In DNA form, the CDR3 reads TGCGCCAGCAGCCAAGACTGGGTAGGAGGGACGACTGAAGCTTTCTTT.

The CDR3 coding sequence is TGTGCCAGTAGTAGAGGAAATATGAACGAGCAGTACTTC. As protein: CASSRGNMNEQYF. The gene calls are TRBV19 and TRBJ2-7; D not certain. CDR3 length: 13 amino acids. Germline V gene sequence: CDR1 LNHDA, CDR2 SQIVND (reference sequence). With 4 bases removed from V and 5 bases from J, the gap between germline ends came to 12 bases.

The CDR3 region is CAISGPGTSGDSQETQYF. In nucleotides, the CDR3 is TGTGCCATCAGTGGCCCCGGGACTAGCGGGGACAGTCAAGAGACCCAGTACTTC. V usage is TRBV10-3 and J usage is TRBJ2-5; TRBD2 agrees at 13 bases. V trimming: 4 bases; J trimming: 2 bases; junction bases outside the gene matches: 10. Germline V gene sequence: CDR1 ENHRY, CDR2 SYGVKD. The CDR3 is 18 amino acids.

This chain links TRBV5-5 with TRBJ2-7, with 8 positions matching TRBD2. The CDR3 loop spans 17 amino acids. J lost 2 bases, V lost 4 bases, and 14 bases had no gene match. Looked up from germline, CDR1 is SGHKS and CDR2 is YYEKEE (reference sequence). CDR3 bases: TGTGCCAGCAGCCTTCGCTATTGGACTAGCAGGGCCTACGAGCAGTACTTC. Protein product: CASSLRYWTSRAYEQYF.

In its sample, this clonotype was seen a few times. The rearrangement links TRBV28 to TRBJ1-2; 8 nucleotides align to TRBD1. Looked up from germline, CDR1 is MDHEN and CDR2 is SYDVKM. V lost 6 bases to trimming and J lost 0 bases; unmatched junction nucleotides: 9. This CDR3 is 16 amino acids long. The CDR3 spells CASSAAGTGPNYGYTF. DNA for the CDR3: TGTGCCAGCAGCGCTGCCGGGACAGGACCTAACTATGGCTACACCTTC.

This rearrangement joins TRBV5-1 to TRBJ2-5; TRBD2 is a possible D gene (5 bases). The J call may be faulty, since TRBJ2-7 better matches the DNA end. This CDR3 is built from 13 residues. The germline gives CDR1 SGHRS, CDR2 YFSETQ. CDR3 nucleotide sequence: TGCGCCAGCAGCTTGCCGGGGTCCAACGAGCAGTACTTC. It is translated as CASSLPGSNEQYF.

The V and J genes are TRBV7-9 and TRBJ2-6, with TRBD1 matching 8 bases. The CDR3 consists of 19 residues. Trimming removed 1 base from V and 2 bases from J; junction bases left unmatched: 10. CDR1 and CDR2 from the germline V gene are SEHNR and FQNEAQ (reference sequence). CDR3 coding DNA: TGTGCCAGCAGCTTAGAACCGGGGCAGGGGGCCCCTGGGGCCAACGTCCTGACTTTC. It specifies CASSLEPGQGAPGANVLTF.